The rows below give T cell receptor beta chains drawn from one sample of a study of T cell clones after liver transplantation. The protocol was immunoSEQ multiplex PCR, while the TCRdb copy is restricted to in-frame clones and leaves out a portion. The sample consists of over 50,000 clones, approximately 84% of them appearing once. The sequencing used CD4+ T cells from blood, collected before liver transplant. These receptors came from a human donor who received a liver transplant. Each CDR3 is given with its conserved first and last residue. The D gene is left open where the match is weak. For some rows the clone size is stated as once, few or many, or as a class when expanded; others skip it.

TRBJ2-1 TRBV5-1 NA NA TGCGCCAGCAGCCCCCGGGGAAGGGGTGAGCAGTTCTTC CASSPRGRGEQFF
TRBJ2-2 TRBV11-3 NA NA TGTGCCAGCAGCCGACTAGGGGCCGGGGAGCTGTTTTTT CASSRLGAGELFF
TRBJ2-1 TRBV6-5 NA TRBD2 TGTGCCAGCAGGTTAGCGGGGGGCTCCTACAATGAGCAGTTCTTC CASRLAGGSYNEQFF
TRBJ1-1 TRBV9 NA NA TGTGCCAGCAGCGTAGAGGGTTCTGAAGCTTTCTTT CASSVEGSEAFF
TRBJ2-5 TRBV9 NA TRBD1 TGTGCCAGCAGCGCCACAGGGGTATTCGGGGAGACCCAGTACTTC CASSATGVFGETQYF
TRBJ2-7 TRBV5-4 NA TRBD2 TGTGCCAGCAGCCAAGATCCAGCAGGACTAGCGGGTCTGTCCGAGCAGTACTTC CASSQDPAGLAGLSEQYF
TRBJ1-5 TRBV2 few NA TGTGCCAGCAAGGGAGGGGAACAGCCCCAGCATTTT CASKGGEQPQHF
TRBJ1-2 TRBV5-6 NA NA TGTGCCAGCAACTGGGGGTCTAACTATGGCTACACCTTC CASNWGSNYGYTF
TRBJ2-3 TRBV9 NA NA TGTGCCAGCAGCGTAGGCCGGGGTTGGGTAGATACGCAGTATTTT CASSVGRGWVDTQYF
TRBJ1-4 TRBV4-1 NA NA TGCGCCAGCAGCCAAGGGGCGGGTTCTAATGAAAAACTGTTTTTT CASSQGAGSNEKLFF
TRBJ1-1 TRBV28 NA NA TGTGCCAGCAGTGAAACCGCGGGAGACACTGAAGCTTTCTTT CASSETAGDTEAFF
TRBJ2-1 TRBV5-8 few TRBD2 TGTGCCAGCAGCACCGGACTAGCGGAATACAATGAGCAGTTCTTC CASSTGLAEYNEQFF
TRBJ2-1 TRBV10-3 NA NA TGTGCCATCAGTATGGGCACGGGGGCAGGGAACCACAATGAGCAGTTCTTC CAISMGTGAGNHNEQFF
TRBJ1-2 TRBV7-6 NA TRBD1 TGTGCCAGCAGCTTAGGGGACAGTTACTACACCTTC CASSLGDSYYTF
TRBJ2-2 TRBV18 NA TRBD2 TGTGCCAGCTCACCACGGGCGACTAGCGTGACCGGGGAGCTGTTTTTT CASSPRATSVTGELFF
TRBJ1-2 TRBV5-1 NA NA TGCGCCAGCCCCCTCTGTGGCTACACCTTC CASPLCGYTF
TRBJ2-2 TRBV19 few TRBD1 TGTGCCAGTAGTATGAGGACAGGGGAGGGCGTGGGGGAGCTGTTTTTT CASSMRTGEGVGELFF
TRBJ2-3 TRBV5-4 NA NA TGTGCCAGCAGCAAGGATTACGGTAACACAGATACGCAGTATTTT CASSKDYGNTDTQYF
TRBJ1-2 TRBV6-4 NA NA TGTGCCAGCAGTGACTCGGGGGCAGCCAACTATGGCTACACCTTC CASSDSGAANYGYTF
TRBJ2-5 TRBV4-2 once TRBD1 TGTGCCAGCAGCCAAGACATCCCGGGACAGACACAAGAGACCCAGTACTTC CASSQDIPGQTQETQYF
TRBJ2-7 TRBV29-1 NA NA TGCAGCGTTAGGGACACGTTATACGAGCAGTACTTC CSVRDTLYEQYF
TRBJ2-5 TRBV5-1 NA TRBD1 TGCGCCAGCAGCTCACCGGGACAGGGCGGAGAGACCCAGTACTTC CASSSPGQGGETQYF
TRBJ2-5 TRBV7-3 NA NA TGTGCCAGCAGCCCGGCAGGGGAGGGGACCCAGTACTTC CASSPAGEGTQYF
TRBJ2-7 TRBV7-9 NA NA TGTGCCAGCAGCCCCACAGTTTACGAGCAGTACTTC CASSPTVYEQYF
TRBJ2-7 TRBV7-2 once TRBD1 TGTGCCAGCAGCCTGAAGGGACAGGGTCTTCTCGAGCAGTACTTC CASSLKGQGLLEQYF
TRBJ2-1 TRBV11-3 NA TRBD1 TGTGCCAGCAGCTCACCGGGACAGGGAAATGGTGAGCAGTTCTTC CASSSPGQGNGEQFF
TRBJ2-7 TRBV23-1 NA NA TGCGCCAGCCCACTCACCTGGCGGAGCGAGCAGTACTTC CASPLTWRSEQYF
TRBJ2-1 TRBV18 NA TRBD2 TGTGCCAGCTCAGCCCGGACTAGCGGGGGATACAATGAGCAGTTCTTC CASSARTSGGYNEQFF
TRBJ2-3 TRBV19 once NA TGCGCCAGTCTGGGAGATAACACAGATACGCAGTATTTT CASLGDNTDTQYF
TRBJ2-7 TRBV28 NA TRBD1 TGTGCCAGCAGTGGGTTCCGGGACAGATTCTACGAGCAGTACTTC CASSGFRDRFYEQYF